This is a list of T cell receptor beta chains from one sample in a study of technical replicates of blood from a handful of donors. Sequenced by immunoSEQ multiplex PCR; TCRdb stores in-frame clones only, minus some. The table has about 44,000 clones, about 96% seen once. The sequenced sample was T cells isolated from PBMCs. These receptors were obtained from a human donor in good health. Each CDR3 is given with its conserved first and last residue. D genes are given only for firm matches. Not all rows give a size; the values are once, few, many and, for expanded clones, a class.

cdr3_length j_call d_call clone_size v_call cdr3_nt cdr3_aa
13 TRBJ2-7 NA NA TRBV6-5 TGTGCCAGTCGACTAGGGACCCTAGGCGAGCAGTACTTC CASRLGTLGEQYF
15 TRBJ2-1 TRBD1 NA TRBV7-2 TGTGCCAGCGCGTGGACAGGTTATACTGACAATGAGCAGTTCTTC CASAWTGYTDNEQFF
13 TRBJ1-1 NA NA TRBV6-5 TGTGCCAGCAGTTACGGCGGGAACACTGAAGCTTTCTTT CASSYGGNTEAFF
15 TRBJ2-7 TRBD1 NA TRBV23-1 TGCGCCAGCAGTCAAAAATTACAGGGGACCCACGAGCAGTACTTC CASSQKLQGTHEQYF
13 TRBJ2-7 TRBD1 once TRBV28 TGTGCCAGCAGGGGACAGGGTCAATACGAGCAGTACTTC CASRGQGQYEQYF
14 TRBJ1-5 NA NA TRBV12-5 TGTGCTAGTGGGACCGGGACAACTAATCAGCCCCAGCATTTT CASGTGTTNQPQHF
15 TRBJ2-5 NA NA TRBV19 TGTGCCAGTAGTTTGTGGGGCAGGCGATCCGGGACCCAGTACTTC CASSLWGRRSGTQYF
17 TRBJ2-2 TRBD2 NA TRBV5-1 TGCGCCAGCAGCTACGGACTAGCGGGAGACTACACCGGGGAGCTGTTTTTT CASSYGLAGDYTGELFF
11 TRBJ2-5 NA once TRBV29-1 TGCAGCGTAGTAGTAACGGAGACCCAGTACTTC CSVVVTETQYF
14 TRBJ2-7 NA NA TRBV27 TGTGCCAGCAGTTTAACGGGCGGGTCCTACGAGCAGTACTTC CASSLTGGSYEQYF
15 TRBJ2-7 NA NA TRBV7-7 TGTGCTAGCAGCCTAGGCACGGGAGTTTACTACGAGCAGTACTTC CASSLGTGVYYEQYF
14 TRBJ2-1 NA NA TRBV7-9 TGTGCCAGCAGCCCTAGCGCGCTATACAATGAGCAGTTCTTC CASSPSALYNEQFF
15 TRBJ1-5 NA NA TRBV19 TGTGCCAGTAGTACGGCAGAGGCTAGCAATCAGCCCCAGCATTTT CASSTAEASNQPQHF
15 TRBJ2-1 TRBD2 NA TRBV19 TGTGCCAGTAGCCTGGGACTAGCGGGGAACAATGAGCAGTTCTTC CASSLGLAGNNEQFF
14 TRBJ2-7 TRBD2 NA TRBV2 TGTGCCAGCAGTCTAGCGGGAGTAGGCTACGAGCAGTACTTC CASSLAGVGYEQYF
14 TRBJ1-1 NA once TRBV6-5 TGTGCCAGCAAGGGGGTTGAATTGAACACTGAAGCTTTCTTT CASKGVELNTEAFF
14 TRBJ2-6 TRBD1 NA TRBV4-1 TGCGCCTACTACGGACAGGGTGAGGCCAACGTCCTGACTTTC CAYYGQGEANVLTF
14 TRBJ1-5 NA NA TRBV2 TGTGCCAGCAGGGAGACAGGCCACAATCAGCCCCAGCATTTT CASRETGHNQPQHF
12 TRBJ1-2 NA NA TRBV19 TGTGCCAGTAGTATTCTCGGGAATGGCTACACCTTC CASSILGNGYTF
14 TRBJ1-4 TRBD1 NA TRBV7-9 TGTGCCAGCAGCCCCGACAGGGCGGGTGAAAAACTGTTTTTT CASSPDRAGEKLFF
16 TRBJ1-3 NA NA TRBV6-6 TGTGCCAGCAGTCTACTGGGCAGCTTCTCTGGAAACACCATATATTTT CASSLLGSFSGNTIYF
16 TRBJ1-4 NA NA TRBV13 TGTGCCAGCAGCTTAGCCCTACAGGGACCCTATGAAAAACTGTTTTTT CASSLALQGPYEKLFF